This TCR beta chain was retrieved from a study of Graves' ophthalmopathy and Graves' hyperthyroidism. Overall study results and limits: Also, most clonotypes expanded in the thyroid above 0.001 frequency appeared in blood.

This clonotype occurred once. The antigen remains undetermined. Transcripts of RNA were the source for amplifying TCR beta CDR3 regions. The library came from an HTBI-primed first-round RT-PCR and a second-round multiplex PCR. MiXCR, applied by TCRdb to the multiplex PCR reads, yields one record per CDR3 protein. The table shows hundreds of thousands of distinct CDR3 sequences, with 35% to 45% occurring only once. In germline, CDR1 is SGDLS, CDR2 YYNGEE. The CDR3 has 15 residues. V shed 4 bases and J shed 5 bases, with 18 bases lying between them. The chain is built from TRBV9 and TRBJ2-5; tentatively, D is TRBD1 or TRBD2 (6 bases each). The TCR originated in an adult man with Graves' ophthalmopathy. Sequenced: peripheral blood. The CDR3 sequence: CASSQQGGGSETQYF. CDR3 in DNA: TGTGCCAGCAGCCAACAGGGAGGTGGGAGTGAGACCCAGTACTTC.